This is a list of T cell receptor beta chains from one sample in a study of blood T cell repertoires in COVID-19. TCRdb's copy holds only in-frame clones and misses some; the assay was immunoSEQ multiplex PCR. The sample contains approximately 90,000 clones, 89% of which appear only once. Sample: peripheral blood. The receptors come from a man between 60 and 75 years old with COVID-19, enrolled during active disease. Each CDR3 is given with its conserved first and last residue. A D gene is named only where the DNA matches it firmly. Rows may omit the clone size; those that give it use once, few, many or a size class.

j_gene,d_gene,abundance,v_gene,CDR3nt,CDR3aa
TRBJ2-1,NA,NA,TRBV7-3,TGTGCCAGCAGCCCCGGGGTAGCGGTTTTCAATGAGCAGTTCTTC,CASSPGVAVFNEQFF
TRBJ2-7,TRBD1,NA,TRBV6-4,TGTGCCAGCAGTGACTCCGGACAGGGGGCGTGGGAGCAGTACTTC,CASSDSGQGAWEQYF
TRBJ1-1,TRBD1,once,TRBV4-1,TGCGCCAGCAGCCAAGAAATGGGACAGGGGACGAGGACTGAAGCTTTCTTT,CASSQEMGQGTRTEAFF
TRBJ1-2,TRBD1,once,TRBV30,TGTGCCTGGGGGGGACAGGGGGCGCGTGGCTACACCTTC,CAWGGQGARGYTF
TRBJ2-7,NA,NA,TRBV30,TGTGCCTGGAGTGCGGGAGTTGATTACGAGCAGTACTTC,CAWSAGVDYEQYF
TRBJ2-5,TRBD2,NA,TRBV5-4,TGTGCCAGCAGCCCTGGACTAGCGGGAGGCGAAGAGACCCAGTACTTC,CASSPGLAGGEETQYF
TRBJ1-5,NA,NA,TRBV5-5,TGTGCCAGCAGCTTGGATCCCGGCAATCAGCCCCAGCATTTT,CASSLDPGNQPQHF
TRBJ2-1,NA,NA,TRBV21-1,TGTGCCAGCAGCAAAGTGCCTACTAGCGCCGGCTGGAATGAGCAGTTCTTC,CASSKVPTSAGWNEQFF
TRBJ1-2,NA,NA,TRBV19,TGTGCCAGTACCAACAGGGAAGGCTATGGCTACACCTTC,CASTNREGYGYTF
TRBJ1-3,NA,NA,TRBV18,TGTGCCAGCTCTCCGGGACTTATTGGAAACACCATATATTTT,CASSPGLIGNTIYF
TRBJ1-6,NA,many,TRBV4-1,TGCGCCAGCAGCCAGGGCCCAGGGATCTCCTATAATTCACCCCTCCACTTT,CASSQGPGISYNSPLHF
TRBJ1-5,NA,NA,TRBV19,TGTGCCAGTAGTTCCAGGTACAGCAATCAGCCCCAGCATTTT,CASSSRYSNQPQHF
TRBJ2-5,NA,NA,TRBV7-6,TGTGCCAGCAGCTCAAGGGGAGAGACCCAGTACTTC,CASSSRGETQYF
TRBJ2-3,NA,NA,TRBV10-3,TGTGCCATCAGTGAGACTAGTGCTAGCACAGATACGCAGTATTTT,CAISETSASTDTQYF
TRBJ2-1,NA,NA,TRBV6-6,TGTGCCAGCACCCTACATCCAGACAATGCGCAGTTCTTC,CASTLHPDNAQFF
TRBJ1-5,NA,NA,TRBV15,TGTGCCACCAGCAGGGTATACAGTAGCAATCAGCCCCAGCATTTT,CATSRVYSSNQPQHF
TRBJ2-5,NA,NA,TRBV28,TGTGCCAGCAGTCCATCAACAGCTCAAGAGACCCAGTACTTC,CASSPSTAQETQYF